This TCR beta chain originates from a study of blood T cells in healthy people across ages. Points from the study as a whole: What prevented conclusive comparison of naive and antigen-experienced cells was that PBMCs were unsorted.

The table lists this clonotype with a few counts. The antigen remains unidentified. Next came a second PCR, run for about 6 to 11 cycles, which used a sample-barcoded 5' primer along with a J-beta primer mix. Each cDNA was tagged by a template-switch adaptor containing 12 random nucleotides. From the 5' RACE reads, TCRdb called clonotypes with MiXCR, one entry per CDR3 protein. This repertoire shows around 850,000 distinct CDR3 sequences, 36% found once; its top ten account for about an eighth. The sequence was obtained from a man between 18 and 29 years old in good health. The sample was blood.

CDR3 in amino acids: CSARGVGTGVFYSNQPQHF. The CDR3 nucleotides are TGCAGTGCTAGAGGGGTGGGGACAGGGGTATTTTATAGCAATCAGCCCCAGCATTTT. V usage is TRBV20-1 and J usage is TRBJ1-5; TRBD1 aligns across 10 bases. Per the germline V gene, CDR1 is DFQATT and CDR2 is SNEGSKA (reference sequence). The CDR3 runs 19 residues. V was clipped by 1 base and J by 0 bases; unmatched bases: 12.